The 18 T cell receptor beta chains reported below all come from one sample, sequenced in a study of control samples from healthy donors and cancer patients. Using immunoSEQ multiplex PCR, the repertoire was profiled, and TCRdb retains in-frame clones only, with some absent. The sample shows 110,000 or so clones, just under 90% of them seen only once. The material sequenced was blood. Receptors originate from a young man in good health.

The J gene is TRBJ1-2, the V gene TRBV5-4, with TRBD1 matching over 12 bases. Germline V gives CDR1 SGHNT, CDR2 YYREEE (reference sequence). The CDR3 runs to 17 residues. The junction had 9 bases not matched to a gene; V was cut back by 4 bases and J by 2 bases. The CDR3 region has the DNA TGTGCCAGCAGCCCGCCGGGACAGGGGGCGCAAAACTATGGCTACACCTTC. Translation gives CASSPPGQGAQNYGYTF.

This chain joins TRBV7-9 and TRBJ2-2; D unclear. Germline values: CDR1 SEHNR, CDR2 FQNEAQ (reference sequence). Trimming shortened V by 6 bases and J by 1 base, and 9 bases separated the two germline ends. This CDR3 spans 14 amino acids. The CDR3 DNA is TGTGCCAGCAGAGGGCCAGGGAACACCGGGGAGCTGTTTTTT. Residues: CASRGPGNTGELFF.

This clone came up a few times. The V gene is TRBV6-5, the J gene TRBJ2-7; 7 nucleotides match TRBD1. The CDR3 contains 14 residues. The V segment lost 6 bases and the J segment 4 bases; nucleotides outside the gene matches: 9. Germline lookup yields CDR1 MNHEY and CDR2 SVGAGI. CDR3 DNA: TGTGCCAGCAGATCCTCCGGGACAGATTACGAGCAGTACGTC. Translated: CASRSSGTDYEQYV.

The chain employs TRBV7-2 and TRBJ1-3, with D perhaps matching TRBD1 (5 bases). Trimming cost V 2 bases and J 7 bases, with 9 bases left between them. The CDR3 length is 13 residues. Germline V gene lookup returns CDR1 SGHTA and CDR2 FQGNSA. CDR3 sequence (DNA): TGTGCCAGCAGCTTATTGGCAGGGAACACCATATATTTT. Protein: CASSLLAGNTIYF.

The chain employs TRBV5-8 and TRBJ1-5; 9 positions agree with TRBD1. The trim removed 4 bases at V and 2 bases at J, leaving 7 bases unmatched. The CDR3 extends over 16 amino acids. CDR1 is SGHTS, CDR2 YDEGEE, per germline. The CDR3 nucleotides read TGTGCCAGCAGCATGGGACAGGGCACTCGCAATCAGCCCCAGCATTTT. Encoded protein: CASSMGQGTRNQPQHF.

CDR3 loop: CATILIGQPQHF. In nucleotides, the CDR3 is TGTGCCACCATTCTGATAGGGCAGCCCCAGCATTTT. V usage is TRBV15 and J usage is TRBJ1-5; D remains ambiguous. The V gene lost 7 bases and the J gene lost 7 bases, with 11 bases spanning the gap. The CDR3 extends over 12 amino acids. Germline CDR1 and CDR2: LNHNV and YYDKDF (reference sequence).

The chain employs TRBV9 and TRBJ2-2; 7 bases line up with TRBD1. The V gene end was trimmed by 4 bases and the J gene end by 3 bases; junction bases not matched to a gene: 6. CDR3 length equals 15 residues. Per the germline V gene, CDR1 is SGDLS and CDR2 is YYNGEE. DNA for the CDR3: TGTGCCAGCAGCCCGACAGGGCCCGACACCGGGGAGCTGTTTTTT. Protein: CASSPTGPDTGELFF.

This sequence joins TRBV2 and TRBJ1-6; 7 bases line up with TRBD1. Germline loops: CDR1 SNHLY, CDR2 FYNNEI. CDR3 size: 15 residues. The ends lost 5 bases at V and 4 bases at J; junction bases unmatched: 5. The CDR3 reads CASSLQGGYNSPLHF. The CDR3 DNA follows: TGTGCCAGCAGTCTTCAGGGGGGATATAATTCACCCCTCCACTTT.

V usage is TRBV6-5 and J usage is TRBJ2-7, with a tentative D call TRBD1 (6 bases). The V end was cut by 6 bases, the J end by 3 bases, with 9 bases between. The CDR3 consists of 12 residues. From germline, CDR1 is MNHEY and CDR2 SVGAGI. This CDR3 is CASRGQHYEQYF. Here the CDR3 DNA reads TGTGCCAGCAGGGGACAACACTACGAGCAGTACTTC.

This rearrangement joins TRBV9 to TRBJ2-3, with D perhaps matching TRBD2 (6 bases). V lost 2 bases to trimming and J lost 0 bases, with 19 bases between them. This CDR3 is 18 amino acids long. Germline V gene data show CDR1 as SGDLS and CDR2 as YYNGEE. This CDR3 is CASSVTLVVGGSTDTQYF. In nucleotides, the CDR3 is TGTGCCAGCAGCGTCACCTTGGTCGTGGGGGGAAGCACAGATACGCAGTATTTT. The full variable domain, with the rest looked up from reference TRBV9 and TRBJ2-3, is DSGVTQTPKHLITATGQRVTLRCSPRSGDLSVYWYQQSLDQGLQFLIQYYNGEERAKGNILERFSAQQFPDLHSELNLSSLELGDSALYFCASSVTLVVGGSTDTQYFGPGTRLTVL.

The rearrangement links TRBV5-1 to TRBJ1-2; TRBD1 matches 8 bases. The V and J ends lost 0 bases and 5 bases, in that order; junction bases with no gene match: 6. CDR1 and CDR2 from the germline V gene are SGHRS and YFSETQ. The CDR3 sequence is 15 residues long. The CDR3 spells CASSLAAGGEYGYTF. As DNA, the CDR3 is TGCGCCAGCAGCTTGGCCGCAGGGGGCGAGTATGGCTACACCTTC.

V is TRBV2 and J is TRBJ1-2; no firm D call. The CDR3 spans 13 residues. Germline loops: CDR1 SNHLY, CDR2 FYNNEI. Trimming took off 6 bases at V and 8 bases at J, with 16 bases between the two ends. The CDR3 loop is CASSVTGGGGYTF. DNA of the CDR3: TGTGCCAGCAGCGTGACTGGAGGTGGCGGCTACACCTTC. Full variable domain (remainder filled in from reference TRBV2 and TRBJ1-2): EPEVTQTPSHQVTQMGQEVILRCVPISNHLYFYWYRQILGQKVEFLVSFYNNEISEKSEIFDDQFSVERPDGSNFTLKIRSTKLEDSAMYFCASSVTGGGGYTFGSGTRLTVV.

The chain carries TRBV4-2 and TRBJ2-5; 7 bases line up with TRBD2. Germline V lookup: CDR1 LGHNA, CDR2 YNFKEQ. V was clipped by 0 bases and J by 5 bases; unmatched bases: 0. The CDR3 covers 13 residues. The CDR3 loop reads CASSQEGGETQYF. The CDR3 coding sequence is TGTGCCAGCAGCCAAGAGGGGGGGGAGACCCAGTACTTC.

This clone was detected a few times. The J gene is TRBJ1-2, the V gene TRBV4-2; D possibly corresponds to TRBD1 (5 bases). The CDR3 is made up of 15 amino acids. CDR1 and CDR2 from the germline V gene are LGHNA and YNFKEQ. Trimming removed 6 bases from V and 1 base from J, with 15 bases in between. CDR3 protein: CASSSLGEYNYGYTF. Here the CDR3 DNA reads TGTGCCAGCAGTTCCCTAGGGGAGTATAACTATGGCTACACCTTC.

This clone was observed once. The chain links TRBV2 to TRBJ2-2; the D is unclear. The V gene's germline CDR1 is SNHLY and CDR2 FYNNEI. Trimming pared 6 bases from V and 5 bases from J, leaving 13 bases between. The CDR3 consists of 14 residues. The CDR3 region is CASSVIVQTGELFF. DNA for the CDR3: TGTGCCAGCAGCGTCATCGTCCAGACCGGGGAGCTGTTTTTT.

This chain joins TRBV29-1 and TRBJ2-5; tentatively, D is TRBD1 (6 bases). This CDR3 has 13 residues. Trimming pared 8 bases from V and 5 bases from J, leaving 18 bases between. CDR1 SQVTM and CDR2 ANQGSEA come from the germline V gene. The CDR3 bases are TGCAGCATACTCGGACAGCTCGGGGAGACCCAGTACTTC. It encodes CSILGQLGETQYF.

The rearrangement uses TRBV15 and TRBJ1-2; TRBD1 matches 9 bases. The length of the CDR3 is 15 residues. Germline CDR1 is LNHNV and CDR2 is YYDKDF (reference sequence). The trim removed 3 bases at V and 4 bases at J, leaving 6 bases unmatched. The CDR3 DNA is TGTGCCACCAGCAGGGGACAGGGCCCGGTCTATGGCTACACCTTC. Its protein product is CATSRGQGPVYGYTF.

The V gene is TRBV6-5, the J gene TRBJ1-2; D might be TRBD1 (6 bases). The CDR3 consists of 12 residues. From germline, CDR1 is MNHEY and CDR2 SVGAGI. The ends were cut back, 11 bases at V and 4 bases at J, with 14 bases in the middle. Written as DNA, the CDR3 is TGTGCCCGTGGGGGCCTTCCCTATGGCTACACCTTC. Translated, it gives CARGGLPYGYTF.